This TCR beta chain was identified during a study of T-cell memory formation after mild COVID-19. Study-level background: For the most part, TCR clusters were specific to one donor. Study-level points and caveats: Among contracting clones, CD4+ were mainly CM/EM and CD8+ enriched in EMRA. There was a balanced CD4/CD8 profile in clones contracting day 15 to 85, and later expanders leaned CD4+.

Germline values: CDR1 SGHKS, CDR2 YYEKEE (reference sequence). With 3 bases removed from V and 3 bases from J, the gap between germline ends came to 15 bases. The CDR3 totals 15 residues. Note on this clonotype: Antigen: not known.

Using constant-segment primers, 5'RACE produced TCR alpha and TCR beta cDNA libraries carrying sample barcodes and UMIs. TCRdb processed the 5' RACE reads anew with MiXCR; each CDR3 protein has one entry. Among about 270,000 distinct CDR3 sequences listed, 15% to 17% were seen once. V usage is TRBV5-5 and J usage is TRBJ1-2; no reliable D call. Sequencing was done on a sample of PBMCs or a T cell subset sorted from them (not recorded which). The receptor was derived from an adult woman who had mild COVID-19 (a few samples of this study predate the infection). Cell type and time point are not known. In DNA, the CDR3 is TGTGCCAGCAGCTCATCCATCTCCGGGGACTATGGCTACACCTTC. Residues: CASSSSISGDYGYTF. Using reference TRBV5-5 and TRBJ1-2 for the parts outside the CDR3, the full variable domain is DAGVTQSPTHLIKTRGQQVTLRCSPISGHKSVSWYQQVLGQGPQFIFQYYEKEERGRGNFPDRFSARQFPNYSSELNVNALLLGDSALYLCASSSSISGDYGYTFGSGTRLTVV.